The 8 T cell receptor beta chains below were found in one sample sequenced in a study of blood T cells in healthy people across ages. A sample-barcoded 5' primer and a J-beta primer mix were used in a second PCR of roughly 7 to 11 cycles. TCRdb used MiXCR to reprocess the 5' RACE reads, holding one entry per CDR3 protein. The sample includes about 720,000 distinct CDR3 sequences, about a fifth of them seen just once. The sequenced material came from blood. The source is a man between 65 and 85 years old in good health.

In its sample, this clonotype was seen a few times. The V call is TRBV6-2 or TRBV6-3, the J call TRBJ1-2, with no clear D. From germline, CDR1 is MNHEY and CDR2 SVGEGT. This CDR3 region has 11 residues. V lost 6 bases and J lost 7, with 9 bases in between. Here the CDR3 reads CASSPKVGYTF. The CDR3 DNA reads TGTGCCAGCAGCCCAAAAGTTGGCTACACCTTC.

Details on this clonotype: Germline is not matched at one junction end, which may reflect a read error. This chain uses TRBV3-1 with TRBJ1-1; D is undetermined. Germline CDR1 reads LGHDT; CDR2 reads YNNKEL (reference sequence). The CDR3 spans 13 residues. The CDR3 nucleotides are TGTGCCAGCAGCCAAGTAGAGAACACTGAAGCTTCCTTT. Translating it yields CASSQVENTEASF.

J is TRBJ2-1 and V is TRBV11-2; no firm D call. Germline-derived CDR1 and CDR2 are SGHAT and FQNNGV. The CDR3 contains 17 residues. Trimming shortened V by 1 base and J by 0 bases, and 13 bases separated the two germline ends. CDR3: CASSLVAVVGSYNEQFF. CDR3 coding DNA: TGTGCCAGCAGCTTAGTTGCTGTCGTGGGCTCCTACAATGAGCAGTTCTTC.

CDR3 loop: CASSFSGYRYEQYV. The CDR3 DNA sequence: TGTGCCAGCAGCTTTAGCGGGTATCGCTACGAGCAGTACGTC. The rearrangement uses TRBV5-6 and TRBJ2-1, with 7 bases matching TRBD2. TRBJ2-7 explains the end of the DNA better; the J call may be wrong. CDR1 is SGHDT and CDR2 is YYEEEE in the germline V gene. The CDR3 is 14 amino acids.

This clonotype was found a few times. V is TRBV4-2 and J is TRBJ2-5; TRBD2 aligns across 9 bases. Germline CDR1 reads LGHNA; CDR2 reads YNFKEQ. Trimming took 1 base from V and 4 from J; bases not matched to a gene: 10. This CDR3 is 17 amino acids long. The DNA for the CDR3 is TGTGCCAGCAGCCAAGCGGCAGCTAGCGGGGATGGAGAGACCCAGTACTTC. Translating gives CASSQAAASGDGETQYF.

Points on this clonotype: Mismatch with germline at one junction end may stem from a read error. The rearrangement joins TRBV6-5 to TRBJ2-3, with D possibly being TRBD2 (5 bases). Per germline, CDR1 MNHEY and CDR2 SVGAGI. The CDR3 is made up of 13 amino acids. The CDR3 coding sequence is TGTGCCGGCAGTTACTCGAGGGCAGATACGCAGTATTTT. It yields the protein CAGSYSRADTQYF.

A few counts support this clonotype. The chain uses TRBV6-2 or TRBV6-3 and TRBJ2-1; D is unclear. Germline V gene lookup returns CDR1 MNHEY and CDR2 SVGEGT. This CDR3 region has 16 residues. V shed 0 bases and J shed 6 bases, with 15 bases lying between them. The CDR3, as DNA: TGTGCCAGCAGTTACTCGATAGGCTCCAGTGTCAATGAGCAGTTCTTC. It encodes CASSYSIGSSVNEQFF.

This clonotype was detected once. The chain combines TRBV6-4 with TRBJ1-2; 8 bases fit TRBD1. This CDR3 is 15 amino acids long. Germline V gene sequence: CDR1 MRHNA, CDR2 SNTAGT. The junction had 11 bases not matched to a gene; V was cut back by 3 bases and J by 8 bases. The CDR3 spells CASSETRTGIGGYTF. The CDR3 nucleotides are TGTGCCAGCAGTGAAACCCGGACAGGGATAGGGGGCTACACCTTC.